This T cell receptor (beta chain) appears in the sequencing data of a study of CD8+CD57+ T cells in acquired aplastic anemia. Looking at the study overall: Quantities of DNA derived from sorted CD4+ and CD8+ cells averaged 3.2 ug. Study-level findings and limits: Found in both controls and patients were approximately 29 CD8+ CDR3 sequences.

TCR beta VDJ and CDR3 profiles were obtained from a genomic DNA template. MiXCR, applied by TCRdb to the reads, yields one record per CDR3 protein. The top ten hold 7% to 9% of the sample, which has 250,000 to 350,000 distinct CDR3 sequences, roughly 50% seen once. This clonotype was picked up a small number of times. Its antigen is not identified. Trimming removed 2 bases from V and 5 bases from J, with 13 bases in between. The length of the CDR3 is 14 residues. From germline, CDR1 is SGHVS and CDR2 FQNEAQ. The J gene is TRBJ2-7, the V gene TRBV7-8; D may be TRBD2 (6 bases). Sequencing was performed on sorted CD4+, CD8+, or CD8+CD57+ T cells (not recorded which) from PBMCs. The origin of this receptor is a human donor with severe aplastic anemia or a healthy control (not recorded which). This chain's CDR3 is CASSLRDSRDEQYF. The CDR3 nucleotides are TGTGCCAGCAGCTTACGGGACTCGCGGGACGAGCAGTACTTC.